This T cell receptor beta chain was obtained from a study of blood T cell repertoires in COVID-19. Study details: Whether acute or convalescent, the COVID-19 samples came from the United States, Italy and Spain.

In the original workflow: From reference gene primer amplification, estimates of nucleated cell counts were derived. Assay used: immunoSEQ multiplex PCR; TCRdb lists only in-frame clones, some missing. The V and J calls and the clone size are those of that table, but D and trimming were determined from the DNA. The sample includes under 400,000 clones, 90% of them seen just once. The origin of this receptor is a woman aged 25 to 39 with COVID-19, enrolled during active disease. Input material: peripheral blood.

The CDR3 DNA is TGTGCCAGCAGCTTGTTCATCGGGGAGCTGTTTTTT. Its translation is CASSLFIGELFF. J is TRBJ2-2 and V is TRBV5-4; D not certain. The V and J ends lost 1 base and 7 bases respectively, with 5 bases between them. Germline V CDR1 and CDR2: SGHNT, YYREEE (reference sequence). The CDR3 extends over 12 amino acids.